A selection of T cell receptor beta chains follows, all from one sample in a study of cytotoxic CD8 clonotypes in ibrutinib-treated CLL. TCRdb's table, derived via immunoSEQ multiplex PCR, lists solely in-frame clones and lacks some. The data hold approximately 330,000 clones, with roughly 79% observed a single time. This specimen was PBMCs, taken before ibrutinib treatment. Receptor source: a human donor with chronic lymphocytic leukemia. The CDR3 runs from the conserved cysteine through the conserved F or W. Fields, in order: V gene, clone size, D gene, J gene, CDR3 length, CDR3 protein, CDR3 DNA. D genes are given only for firm matches. Clone sizes are given selectively: once, few, many, or a class where the clone is expanded.

v_gene: TRBV6-5; abundance: once; d_gene: -; j_gene: TRBJ2-7; len: 13; CDR3aa: CASRPAGTYEQYF; CDR3nt: TGTGCCAGCAGACCGGCAGGAACCTACGAGCAGTACTTC
v_gene: TRBV6-5; abundance: -; d_gene: -; j_gene: TRBJ2-7; len: 14; CDR3aa: CASTGADSTYEQYF; CDR3nt: TGTGCCAGCACCGGGGCGGATTCCACCTACGAGCAGTACTTC
v_gene: TRBV29-1; abundance: -; d_gene: TRBD2; j_gene: TRBJ2-3; len: 13; CDR3aa: CSASLAGADTQYF; CDR3nt: TGCAGCGCTTCCTTAGCGGGAGCAGATACGCAGTATTTT
v_gene: TRBV30; abundance: -; d_gene: -; j_gene: TRBJ1-2; len: 12; CDR3aa: CAWRVVAHGYTF; CDR3nt: TGTGCCTGGAGAGTTGTCGCTCATGGCTACACCTTC
v_gene: TRBV9; abundance: -; d_gene: -; j_gene: TRBJ2-7; len: 15; CDR3aa: CASSLNVERGHEQYF; CDR3nt: TGTGCCAGCAGCTTGAACGTGGAACGCGGGCACGAGCAGTACTTC
v_gene: TRBV12-1; abundance: -; d_gene: -; j_gene: TRBJ2-5; len: 16; CDR3aa: CASSKTGLRHQETQYF; CDR3nt: TGTGCCAGCAGCAAAACGGGACTACGCCACCAAGAGACCCAGTACTTC
v_gene: TRBV4-1; abundance: -; d_gene: -; j_gene: TRBJ2-7; len: 15; CDR3aa: CASSQGVASSYEQYF; CDR3nt: TGCGCCAGCAGCCAAGGTGTGGCGAGCTCCTACGAGCAGTACTTC
v_gene: TRBV11-2; abundance: -; d_gene: TRBD2; j_gene: TRBJ2-5; len: 15; CDR3aa: CASSTGLALQETQYF; CDR3nt: TGTGCCAGCAGCACGGGACTAGCCCTACAAGAGACCCAGTACTTC
v_gene: TRBV7-2; abundance: -; d_gene: -; j_gene: TRBJ1-1; len: 13; CDR3aa: CASSSSMNTEAFF; CDR3nt: TGTGCCAGCAGCTCATCTATGAACACTGAAGCTTTCTTT
v_gene: TRBV5-6; abundance: -; d_gene: TRBD2; j_gene: TRBJ2-2; len: 17; CDR3aa: CASSLVAGGPYTGELFF; CDR3nt: TGTGCCAGCAGCTTGGTAGCGGGAGGGCCGTACACCGGGGAGCTGTTTTTT
v_gene: TRBV5-4; abundance: -; d_gene: -; j_gene: TRBJ2-3; len: 14; CDR3aa: CASSLRDFTDTQYF; CDR3nt: TGTGCCAGCAGCCTTCGGGATTTCACAGATACGCAGTATTTT
v_gene: TRBV29-1; abundance: few; d_gene: -; j_gene: TRBJ1-1; len: 10; CDR3aa: CSGSNTEAFF; CDR3nt: TGCAGCGGATCGAACACTGAAGCTTTCTTT
v_gene: TRBV4-3; abundance: -; d_gene: -; j_gene: TRBJ2-7; len: 14; CDR3aa: CASSQAGTPYEQYF; CDR3nt: TGCGCCAGCAGCCAGGCCGGGACGCCCTACGAGCAGTACTTC
v_gene: TRBV9; abundance: -; d_gene: -; j_gene: TRBJ2-5; len: 14; CDR3aa: CASSDSGGPETQYF; CDR3nt: TGTGCCAGCAGCGATAGTGGGGGGCCGGAGACCCAGTACTTC
v_gene: TRBV28; abundance: -; d_gene: TRBD1; j_gene: TRBJ1-5; len: 13; CDR3aa: CASSLAGGGPQHF; CDR3nt: TGTGCCAGCAGTTTGGCAGGGGGTGGGCCCCAGCATTTT
v_gene: TRBV5-1; abundance: -; d_gene: -; j_gene: TRBJ1-1; len: 15; CDR3aa: CASSLGSGAWGEAFF; CDR3nt: TGCGCCAGCAGCTTGGGATCGGGGGCTTGGGGTGAAGCTTTCTTT